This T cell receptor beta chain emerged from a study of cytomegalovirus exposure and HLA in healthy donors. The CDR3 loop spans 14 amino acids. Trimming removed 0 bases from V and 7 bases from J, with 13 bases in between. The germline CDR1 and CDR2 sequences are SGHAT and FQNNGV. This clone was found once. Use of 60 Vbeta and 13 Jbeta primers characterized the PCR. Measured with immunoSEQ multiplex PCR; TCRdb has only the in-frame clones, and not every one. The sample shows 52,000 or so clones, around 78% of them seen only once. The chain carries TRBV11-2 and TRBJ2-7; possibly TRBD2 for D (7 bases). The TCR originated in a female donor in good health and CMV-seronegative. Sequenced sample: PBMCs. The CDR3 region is CASSLEGGVKEQYF. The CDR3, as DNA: TGTGCCAGCAGCTTAGAAGGGGGGGTGAAGGAGCAGTACTTC.